Below, 26 T cell receptor beta chains from the same sample are listed, as sequenced in a study of cytomegalovirus exposure and HLA in healthy donors. The PCR made use of 60 Vbeta and 13 Jbeta primers. Using immunoSEQ multiplex PCR, the repertoire was profiled, and TCRdb retains in-frame clones only, with some absent. The table has 80,000 to 100,000 clones, around three fifths seen once; the top ten hold approximately 16%. The specimen sequenced was PBMCs. The receptors here all came from a woman aged 40 to 55 in good health and CMV-seropositive.

J is TRBJ1-5 and V is TRBV11-2; tentatively, D is TRBD1 (6 bases). The CDR3 covers 13 residues. From germline, CDR1 is SGHAT and CDR2 FQNNGV. Trimming shortened V by 3 bases and J by 6 bases, and 9 bases separated the two germline ends. CDR3 coding DNA: TGTGCCAGCAGCTTTGAACAGGGTCAGCCCCAGCATTTT. Its translation: CASSFEQGQPQHF.

The chain carries TRBV11-2 and TRBJ1-2; no definite D call. The V end was cut by 5 bases, the J end by 5 bases, with 9 bases between. This CDR3 contains 12 residues. Germline CDR1 SGHAT, CDR2 FQNNGV. The CDR3 protein is CASSRYEYGYTF. The CDR3 DNA reads TGTGCCAGCAGCCGGTACGAGTATGGCTACACCTTC.

The V call is TRBV29-1, the J call TRBJ2-7, with 8 bases aligning to TRBD2. V was pared by 2 bases and J by 3 bases, with 6 bases of the junction left unmatched. Germline V gives CDR1 SQVTM, CDR2 ANQGSEA. This CDR3 comprises 14 residues. The CDR3 DNA reads TGCAGCGTTGAAAAAGCGGGAGCTGGCTACGAGCAGTACTTC. Its protein is CSVEKAGAGYEQYF.

The V call is TRBV27, the J call TRBJ2-7, with 10 nucleotides matching TRBD2. The V and J ends lost 5 bases and 7 bases, in that order; junction bases with no gene match: 11. Per the germline V gene, CDR1 is MNHEY and CDR2 is SMNVEV (reference sequence). The CDR3 sequence is 15 residues long. CDR3 protein: CASSVAGGGAREQYF. The CDR3 DNA reads TGTGCCAGCAGTGTAGCGGGAGGTGGTGCAAGGGAGCAGTACTTC.

The gene calls are TRBV27 and TRBJ2-1; 8 bases are shared with TRBD2. This CDR3 is built from 15 residues. The germline V gene has CDR1 MNHEY and CDR2 SMNVEV (reference sequence). The J segment lost 6 bases and the V segment lost 5 bases, leaving 9 bases of the junction unmatched. As DNA, the CDR3 is TGTGCCAGCAGTCAGTACCCGGGACTAGTCAATGAGCAGTTCTTC. This encodes CASSQYPGLVNEQFF.

The table lists this clone with a few counts. The rearrangement uses TRBV4-3 and TRBJ2-7, with 7 bases fitting TRBD2. This CDR3 contains 16 residues. Trimming at V came to 2 bases and at J to 3 bases, leaving 10 bases not matched to a gene. Germline V CDR1 and CDR2: LGHNA, YSLEER. The CDR3 loop reads CASSQRGRDPYYEQYF. Here the CDR3 DNA reads TGCGCCAGCAGCCAACGAGGGAGGGATCCCTACTACGAGCAGTACTTC.

J is TRBJ2-5 and V is TRBV28; 8 bases line up with TRBD2. From germline, CDR1 is MDHEN and CDR2 SYDVKM. The CDR3 covers 15 residues. The V gene end was trimmed by 2 bases and the J gene end by 4 bases; junction bases not matched to a gene: 6. The CDR3 DNA reads as TGTGCCAGCAGTTTAGAGGGAGCGGGAGTAGAGACCCAGTACTTC. It encodes CASSLEGAGVETQYF.

With respect to this clone: Other DNA sequences of this sample code for an identical CDR3. The chain couples TRBV6-5 to TRBJ1-5; 8 nucleotides match TRBD1. The V gene end was trimmed by 5 bases and the J gene end by 6 bases; junction bases not matched to a gene: 9. This CDR3 has 15 residues. The germline V gene has CDR1 MNHEY and CDR2 SVGAGI. As DNA, the CDR3 is TGTGCCAGCAGTCCCCTCGGGCAGGGGGCTCAGCCCCAGCATTTT. Protein product: CASSPLGQGAQPQHF.

J is TRBJ2-7 and V is TRBV25-1; D gene ambiguous. Trimming pared 5 bases from V and 2 bases from J, leaving 7 bases between. Looked up from germline, CDR1 is MGHDK and CDR2 is SYGVNS. CDR3 size: 12 residues. CDR3 sequence: CASSHTPYEQYF. The CDR3 nucleotides read TGTGCCAGCAGTCATACACCCTACGAGCAGTACTTC.

The V gene is TRBV27, the J gene TRBJ2-1; perhaps TRBD2 as D (5 bases). V lost 2 bases and J 2 bases, leaving 7 bases between the germline ends. The CDR3 consists of 14 residues. Germline lookup yields CDR1 MNHEY and CDR2 SMNVEV (reference sequence). The CDR3 nucleotides read TGTGCCAGCAGTTTAGAGGGCCCCTACAATGAGCAGTTCTTC. It specifies CASSLEGPYNEQFF.

This rearrangement joins TRBV7-9 to TRBJ1-3; unclear D gene. Germline V gene data show CDR1 as SEHNR and CDR2 as FQNEAQ (reference sequence). The CDR3 has 16 residues. Trimming took off 1 base at V and 0 bases at J, with 10 bases between the two ends. CDR3 coding DNA: TGTGCCAGCAGCTTAGTGTCGGGAAGCTCTGGAAACACCATATATTTT. Translating gives CASSLVSGSSGNTIYF.

The table lists this clone with a few counts. The chain has TRBV9 and TRBJ2-7, with a weak D call TRBD2 (5 bases). CDR3 length equals 14 residues. Per germline, CDR1 SGDLS and CDR2 YYNGEE. The V and J ends lost 0 bases and 2 bases respectively, with 9 bases between them. This chain's CDR3 is CASSVGEGAYEQYF. In DNA form, the CDR3 reads TGTGCCAGCAGCGTAGGAGAGGGAGCCTACGAGCAGTACTTC.

This chain uses TRBV5-1 with TRBJ2-2, with TRBD2 matching over 11 bases. Germline CDR1 SGHRS, CDR2 YFSETQ. V trimming: 4 bases; J trimming: 2 bases; junction bases outside the gene matches: 4. This CDR3 is built from 16 residues. CDR3 protein: CASSQLAGDNTGELFF. The DNA of the CDR3 is TGCGCCAGCAGCCAACTAGCGGGAGACAACACCGGGGAGCTGTTTTTT. The full variable domain, in which reference TRBV5-1 and TRBJ2-2 provide the parts outside the CDR3, is KAGVTQTPRYLIKTRGQQVTLSCSPISGHRSVSWYQQTPGQGLQFLFEYFSETQRNKGNFPGRFSGRQFSNSRSEMNVSTLELGDSALYLCASSQLAGDNTGELFFGEGSRLTVL.

The J gene is TRBJ2-7, the V gene TRBV28, with 7 bases matching TRBD1. With 3 bases clipped from V and 2 bases from J, the junction kept 1 base outside the gene matches. Per the germline V gene, CDR1 is MDHEN and CDR2 is SYDVKM. This CDR3 has 13 residues. For the CDR3, the DNA is TGTGCCAGCAGTTTTACAGGGGCCTACGAGCAGTACTTC. Amino acid sequence: CASSFTGAYEQYF. The variable domain in full, completed from reference TRBV28 and TRBJ2-7, reads DVKVTQSSRYLVKRTGEKVFLECVQDMDHENMFWYRQDPGLGLRLIYFSYDVKMKEKGDIPEGYSVSREKKERFSLILESASTNQTSMYLCASSFTGAYEQYFGPGTRLTVT.

Comment on this clone: The germline gene is not matched at one end of the junction; a read error may be the cause. The chain links TRBV18 to TRBJ2-5; D possibly corresponds to TRBD2 (6 bases). The CDR3 consists of 13 residues. Germline loops: CDR1 KGHSH, CDR2 LQKENI. CDR3 in DNA: TGTGCCAGCTCGCCACCGGCGGGGGAGACCCAGTACTTC. This sequence encodes CASSPPAGETQYF. Looking up the rest from reference TRBV18 and TRBJ2-5 gives the full variable domain: NAGVMQNPRHLVRRRGQEARLRCSPMKGHSHVYWYRQLPEEGLKFMVYLQKENIIDESGMPKERFSAEFPKEGPSILRIQQVVRGDSAAYFCASSPPAGETQYFGPGTRLLVL.

The genes are TRBV7-8 and TRBJ2-7, with a weak D call TRBD2 (6 bases). Germline assignment: CDR1 SGHVS and CDR2 FQNEAQ. The CDR3 is 15 amino acids. Trimming removed 5 bases from V and 1 base from J, with 15 bases in between. CDR3 loop: CASSPGGTVSYEQYF. The CDR3 DNA is TGTGCCAGCAGCCCAGGAGGGACGGTATCCTACGAGCAGTACTTC.

The chain recombines TRBV9 with TRBJ2-1; D perhaps matches TRBD2 (5 bases). This CDR3 is 14 amino acids long. Germline CDR1 is SGDLS and CDR2 is YYNGEE. V shed 2 bases and J shed 5 bases, with 11 bases lying between them. The CDR3 here is CASSVSSHNNEQFF. Written as DNA, the CDR3 is TGTGCCAGCAGCGTTTCTAGCCACAACAATGAGCAGTTCTTC.

This clone has only a few counts. The V and J genes are TRBV18 and TRBJ1-1; 10 bases map to TRBD1. V lost 1 base and J lost 1; bases outside the gene matches: 6. Germline V lookup: CDR1 KGHSH, CDR2 LQKENI. The CDR3 contains 17 residues. CDR3 DNA sequence: TGTGCCAGCTCACCACGGGAGGGACAGGGGACGAACACTGAAGCTTTCTTT. Translating gives CASSPREGQGTNTEAFF.

The gene calls are TRBV6-1 and TRBJ2-4; 13 nucleotides line up with TRBD2. Per germline, CDR1 MNHNS and CDR2 SASEGT. V gave up 4 bases and J gave up 6 bases; unmatched junction bases: 3. CDR3 length equals 15 residues. As DNA, the CDR3 is TGTGCCAGCAGTGCAGGGACTAGCGGGACAAACATTCAGTACTTC. Encoded protein: CASSAGTSGTNIQYF.

The chain is built from TRBV9 and TRBJ2-1, with D perhaps matching TRBD2 (6 bases). V was cut by 0 bases and J by 0 bases, with 10 bases left in between. The CDR3 is made up of 16 amino acids. Germline assignment: CDR1 SGDLS and CDR2 YYNGEE. The chain's CDR3 is CASSVDFGGSYNEQFF. DNA of the CDR3: TGTGCCAGCAGCGTAGATTTCGGGGGCTCCTACAATGAGCAGTTCTTC.

The chain employs TRBV7-3 and TRBJ2-5; D remains ambiguous. V lost 0 bases and J 0 bases, leaving 8 bases between the germline ends. Germline-derived CDR1 and CDR2 are SGHTA and FQGTGA. This CDR3 spans 15 amino acids. Here the CDR3 reads CASSLTFGDQETQYF. The CDR3 nucleotides read TGTGCCAGCAGCTTAACATTCGGAGACCAAGAGACCCAGTACTTC.

This clone was picked up a small number of times. This chain connects TRBV7-2 to TRBJ2-1; TRBD2 is a possible D gene (5 bases). The V and J ends lost 3 bases and 1 base respectively, with 10 bases between them. Looked up from germline, CDR1 is SGHTA and CDR2 is FQGNSA. This CDR3 region has 15 residues. The CDR3 reads CASSFTSGSYNEQFF. CDR3 DNA: TGTGCCAGCAGCTTTACCAGCGGTTCCTACAATGAGCAGTTCTTC.

The chain links TRBV15 to TRBJ1-3; D remains ambiguous. This CDR3 has 15 amino acids. The germline V and J ends were trimmed by 3 bases and 1 base, with 10 bases remaining between them. Germline V gives CDR1 LNHNV, CDR2 YYDKDF (reference sequence). The CDR3 DNA reads TGTGCCACCAGCAGTCTTGGCAGGTCTGGAAACACCATATATTTT. Its translation: CATSSLGRSGNTIYF. Full variable domain (remainder filled in from reference TRBV15 and TRBJ1-3): DAMVIQNPRYQVTQFGKPVTLSCSQTLNHNVMYWYQQKSSQAPKLLFHYYDKDFNNEADTPDNFQSRRPNTSFCFLDIRSPGLGDTAMYLCATSSLGRSGNTIYFGEGSWLTVV.

The V gene is TRBV11-2, the J gene TRBJ2-1; 7 nucleotides line up with TRBD2. V was pared by 1 base and J by 2 bases, with 11 bases of the junction left unmatched. Germline CDR1 reads SGHAT; CDR2 reads FQNNGV. This CDR3 spans 18 amino acids. The CDR3 DNA follows: TGTGCCAGCAGCTTAGGGTGGGGAGGGCGAAGGGCCTACAATGAGCAGTTCTTC. This encodes CASSLGWGGRRAYNEQFF.

The rearrangement links TRBV28 to TRBJ2-5; D remains ambiguous. V lost 7 bases and J 4 bases, leaving 19 bases between the germline ends. Germline-derived CDR1 and CDR2 are MDHEN and SYDVKM. CDR3 length equals 15 residues. DNA for the CDR3: TGTGCCAGCACCTACCGGGTTGGCATCGGAGAGACCCAGTACTTC. Amino acids: CASTYRVGIGETQYF.

The V and J genes are TRBV19 and TRBJ1-1; weak D call: TRBD1 (6 bases). The CDR3 runs 15 residues. Between the trimmed V and J ends, which lost 6 bases and 10 bases, there was a span of 24 bases. Germline V CDR1 and CDR2: LNHDA, SQIVND (reference sequence). CDR3 sequence (DNA): TGTGCCAGTAGAGACGTCACGGCAGGGGTTCTCGTAGCTTTCTTT. This gives the protein CASRDVTAGVLVAFF.